A single T cell receptor (beta chain) is shown here with its context. Its antigen specificity is not known. No base quality values were provided; no much bigger clone lies one nucleotide off. Donors were healthy HIV-negative adults with no recently reported acute infections or vaccinations. Every donor was a Caucasian adult living in Nashville, Tennessee, USA. CD4+ T cells were enriched by magnetic negative selection; naive cells were then positively selected on CD45RA, and the negative fraction formed the memory subset. Blood was collected by leukapheresis, and PBMCs were isolated by Ficoll-Histopaque density gradient centrifugation and then cryopreserved in liquid nitrogen vapor phase. Analytical flow cytometry was used to check the purity and quantity of every magnetically sorted T cell population. Genomic DNA was isolated from every sorted fraction and measured by UV absorbance on a Nanodrop 2000c.

CDR1 and CDR2 are drawn from the germline V gene: ENHRY, SYGVKD. V ends up 0 bases short and J 2 bases short, with an unmatched junction base count of 9. The CDR3 numbers 17 residues from cysteine through phenylalanine. CDR3 DNA is the only sequence kept; it has 51 bases, read in frame from the first base. The data belong to a study of shared clonotypes between healthy human individuals (dated by TCRdb to 2018 to 2021). Study-wide context: Two women and three men aged 18 to 49 years were included in the cohort. Between about 0.94 and 8.9 billion PBMCs per donor were obtained by leukapheresis. For each donor, CD4 naive and CD4 memory were each run on three plates, CD8 naive on two plates, and CD8 memory on one plate. To increase sequencing depth and limit assay-specific biases, different laboratories used diverse techniques to prepare libraries and sequence TCR repertoires. Blood TCR repertoires of about 5 healthy adults were deeply sequenced to estimate repertoire size and the extent of clonotype sharing between individuals. Study-wide findings and limitations: Because the study included only a small number of donors, the genetic and exposure-history diversity represented was limited. Naive subsets generally had larger estimated clonotype richness than memory subsets. Incomplete sequencing was indicated by rarefaction of sorted-subset datasets, despite the large sequencing depth. Higher generation probabilities were observed for clonotypes shared by all four sorted-subset donors than for non-shared clonotypes. Based on pairwise subsampling, the degree of clonotype sharing among donors was expected to be affected by sequencing depth. Sampling was restricted to blood, and TCR repertoires in tissues likely differ from the TCR repertoires found in blood. When four donors were compared, the shared fraction of clonotypes was around 5% for naive CD4, around 3.6% for naive CD8, roughly 2.5% for memory CD4, and roughly 0.43% for memory CD8.

Using the deep immunoSEQ assay, TCR CDR3 regions were amplified from genomic DNA by multiplex PCR. Extracted genomic DNA from each cell subset was distributed evenly across all wells of several immunoSEQ 96-well plates, and each plate was treated as a replicate. For sorted subsets, around 200 ng genomic DNA, equal to 25,000 to 35,000 T cell genomes, was loaded into each replicate PCR. The purified libraries were quantified using a Qubit 3.0 fluorometer, sized with a Bioanalyzer 2100, and then quantified again using the KAPA Library Quantification kit. A separate single-read 150-cycle Illumina NextSeq 550 flow cell was used to sequence each immunoSEQ 96-well plate. The source study handled its data this way. Because the immunoSEQ output included only junctional sequences and no quality scores, the filtering could not be the same as the filtering used for full-length reads. Sequences were annotated with PyIR, a Python wrapper for IgBLAST v1.9, and V/J genes and CDR3 were assigned using IMGT germline references. Reads were removed for weak V/J assignments (E-value above 1e-6), missing CDR3, stop codons, out-of-frame junctions, or ambiguous translated residues. A V3J clonotype was defined by an identical inferred V gene, J gene, and CDR3 amino acid sequence. The percentage overlap between two repertoires was calculated by dividing the number of shared unique clonotypes by the size of the smaller repertoire. RTK rarefaction, the Chao1 estimator, and Recon v2.1 estimates of unobserved clonotypes were used to assess repertoire richness. OLGA was used to compute generation probabilities for all TCRbeta clonotypes that the gDNA method yielded from a few donors. TCRdb mirrors the immuneACCESS table, restricted to in-frame sequences. Some clones are absent from its copies; in checked studies, under half trace to an unresolved V gene, and the reason for the others is unknown. That table gives V, J and clone size, and the DNA gave D and trimming. The sample data list approximately 2.5 million clones, and roughly nine tenths of these were observed just once. About 0.13% of the sample is in the top ten clones.

Sequenced input: naive CD4+ T cells sorted from blood. Interpreted using the paper, the cell subset or site label stands for: CD45RA+ positively selected. The chain is assembled from TRBV10-3 and TRBJ2-7, and TRBD1 aligns with 8 junction nucleotides. This TCR came from a man aged 18 to 30 in good health. The nucleotide sequence reads TGTGCCATCAGTGAGTCCTACGGGACAGGTAATACCTACGAGCAGTACTTC. The translation is CAISESYGTGNTYEQYF.